This T cell receptor (beta chain) was obtained from a study of T cell responses to AZD1222 COVID-19 vaccine. Findings and limits, study-wide: Vaccine-related CD4 TCRs covered spike, predominating at 160-218 and 743-854. Repertoire sampling occurred only after the peak T cell response. Close to half of spike-specific TCRs reportedly recognize unmutated variant regions.

The length of the CDR3 is 11 residues. V lost 6 bases and J 11 bases, leaving 13 bases between the germline ends. On this clone: Antigen unknown.

The repertoire was sequenced with immunoSEQ multiplex PCR; TCRdb's copy has only in-frame clones and lacks some. The data show 150,000 to 200,000 clones, 92% seen once. The chain employs TRBV12-3 or TRBV12-4 and TRBJ1-1; no firm D call. Specimen: peripheral blood, collected 28 days after the second AZD1222 dose. The source of this sequence is an adult who received the AZD1222 COVID-19 vaccine. In nucleotides, the CDR3 is TGTGCCAGCAGCCTGACGATAGAGGCTTTCTTT. As protein: CASSLTIEAFF.